This T cell receptor beta chain appears in the sequencing data of a study of shared clonotypes between healthy human individuals. Study results and limitations: The naive CD4 repertoires of a few donors were compared, and around 5% of clonotypes were shared.

For this clone: Its target is not known.

Clones were read by immunoSEQ multiplex PCR, and TCRdb kept only the in-frame ones, dropping some. This sample yields 550,000 to 800,000 clones, of which 90% are seen a single time; about a third belongs to the top ten. Sequences were obtained from memory CD8+ T cells from PBMCs. Indicated subset: CD45RO+ cells pooled with CCR7-negative TemRA cells. This clonotype originated in a man aged 18 to 35 in good health. Some clones in this sample may be carry-over from other donors' samples.

The CDR3 loop reads CASRDLTSPHEQFF. The CDR3 DNA reads TGTGCCAGTAGGGATCTGACTAGCCCCCATGAGCAGTTCTTC. The chain links TRBV19 to TRBJ2-1; 7 bases map to TRBD2. The V and J ends lost 6 bases and 8 bases, in that order; junction bases with no gene match: 10. Per germline, CDR1 LNHDA and CDR2 SQIVND (reference sequence). The CDR3 totals 14 residues.